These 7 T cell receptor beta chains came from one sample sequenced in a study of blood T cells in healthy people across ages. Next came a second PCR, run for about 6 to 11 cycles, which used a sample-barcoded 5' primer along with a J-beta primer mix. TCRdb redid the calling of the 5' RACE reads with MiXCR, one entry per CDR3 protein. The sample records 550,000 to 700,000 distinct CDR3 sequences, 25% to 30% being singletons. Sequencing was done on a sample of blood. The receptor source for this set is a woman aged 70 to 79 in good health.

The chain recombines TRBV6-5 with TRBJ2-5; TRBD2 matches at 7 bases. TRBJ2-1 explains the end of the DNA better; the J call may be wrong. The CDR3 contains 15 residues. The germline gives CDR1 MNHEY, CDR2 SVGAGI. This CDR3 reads CASSYSTAGRAEQFF. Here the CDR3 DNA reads TGTGCCAGCAGTTACTCGACAGCGGGGAGGGCTGAGCAGTTCTTC.

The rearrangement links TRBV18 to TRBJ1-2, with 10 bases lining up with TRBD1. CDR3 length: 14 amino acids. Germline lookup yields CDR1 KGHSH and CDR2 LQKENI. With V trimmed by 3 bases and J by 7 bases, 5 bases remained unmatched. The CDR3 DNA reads TGTGCCAGCTCACCCGGGACAGGGGAAGGTGGCTACACCTTC. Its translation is CASSPGTGEGGYTF.

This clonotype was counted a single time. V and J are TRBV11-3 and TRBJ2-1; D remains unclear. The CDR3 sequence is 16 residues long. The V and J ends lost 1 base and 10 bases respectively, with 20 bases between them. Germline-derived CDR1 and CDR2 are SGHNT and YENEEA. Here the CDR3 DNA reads TGTGCCAGCAGCTTAGTCGGGCTAGGCCTCCGCAGGGAGCAGTTCTTC. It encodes CASSLVGLGLRREQFF.

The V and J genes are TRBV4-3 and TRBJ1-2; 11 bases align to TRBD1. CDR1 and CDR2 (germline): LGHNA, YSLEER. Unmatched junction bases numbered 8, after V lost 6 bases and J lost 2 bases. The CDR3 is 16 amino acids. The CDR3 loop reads CASSVRTGGNNYGYTF. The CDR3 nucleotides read TGCGCCAGCAGTGTCCGGACAGGGGGCAACAACTATGGCTACACCTTC.

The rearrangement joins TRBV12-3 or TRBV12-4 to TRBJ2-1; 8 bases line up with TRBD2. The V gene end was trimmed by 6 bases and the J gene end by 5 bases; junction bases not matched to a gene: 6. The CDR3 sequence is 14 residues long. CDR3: CASRPNSGDNEQFF. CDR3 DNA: TGTGCCAGCAGGCCGAATAGCGGGGACAATGAGCAGTTCTTC.

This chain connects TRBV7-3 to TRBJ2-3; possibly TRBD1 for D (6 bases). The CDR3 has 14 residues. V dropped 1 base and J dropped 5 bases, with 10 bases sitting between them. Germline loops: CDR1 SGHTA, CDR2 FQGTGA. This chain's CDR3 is CASSLNGGRDTQYF. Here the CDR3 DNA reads TGTGCCAGCAGCTTAAATGGGGGCCGAGATACGCAGTATTTT. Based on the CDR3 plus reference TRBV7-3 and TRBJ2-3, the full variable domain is GAGVSQTPSNKVTEKGKYVELRCDPISGHTALYWYRQSLGQGPEFLIYFQGTGAADDSGLPNDRFFAVRPEGSVSTLKIQRTERGDSAVYLCASSLNGGRDTQYFGPGTRLTVL.

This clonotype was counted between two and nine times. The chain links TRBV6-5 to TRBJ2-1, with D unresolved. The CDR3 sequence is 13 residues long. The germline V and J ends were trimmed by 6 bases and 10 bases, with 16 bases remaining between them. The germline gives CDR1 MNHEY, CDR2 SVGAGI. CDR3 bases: TGTGCCAGCAGGACGGATAATAATAAGGAGCAGTTCTTC. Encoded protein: CASRTDNNKEQFF.